Listed here are 18 T cell receptor beta chains from one sample, sequenced in a study of blood T cell repertoires in COVID-19. Method: immunoSEQ multiplex PCR; TCRdb's copy keeps in-frame clones and lacks some. Found here are roughly 150,000 clones, approximately 90% of them singletons; the top ten hold roughly 5.3%. The sample taken for sequencing was peripheral blood. Receptor source: a man aged 18-30 years with COVID-19, enrolled during active disease.

This chain connects TRBV6-5 to TRBJ2-7, with a weak D call TRBD1 (6 bases). V shed 5 bases and J shed 0 bases, with 14 bases lying between them. Germline lookup yields CDR1 MNHEY and CDR2 SVGAGI. CDR3 size: 15 residues. CDR3: CASSKRTASSYEQYF. The CDR3 region has the DNA TGTGCCAGCAGTAAACGGACAGCGAGCTCCTACGAGCAGTACTTC.

The chain joins TRBV19 to TRBJ2-3; 7 nucleotides agree with TRBD2. V was pared by 1 base and J by 4 bases, with 8 bases of the junction left unmatched. The CDR3 is 16 amino acids. Germline assignment: CDR1 LNHDA and CDR2 SQIVND (reference sequence). The CDR3 nucleotides read TGTGCCAGTAGTATAGTTTGGGCGGGAGTTTCAGATACGCAGTATTTT. Amino acid sequence: CASSIVWAGVSDTQYF.

This clone was found once. CDR3 in DNA: TGTGCCAGCAGCCCGAAGGACAGGGGTTCCTACGAGCAGTACTTC. Amino acid sequence: CASSPKDRGSYEQYF. The rearrangement joins TRBV7-9 to TRBJ2-7; 9 bases fit TRBD1. J lost 1 base, V lost 5 bases, and 6 bases had no gene match. CDR3 length equals 15 residues. The germline V gene encodes CDR1 SEHNR and CDR2 FQNEAQ (reference sequence).

In this sample, this clone turned up a few times. This chain links TRBV6-5 with TRBJ2-1; a weak D match, TRBD1 (6 bases). In germline, CDR1 is MNHEY, CDR2 SVGAGI. This CDR3 is built from 14 residues. The germline V and J ends were trimmed by 5 bases and 2 bases, with 10 bases remaining between them. The CDR3 DNA sequence: TGTGCCAGCAGTACTTGGGACACCTACAATGAGCAGTTCTTC. This gives the protein CASSTWDTYNEQFF.

The chain joins TRBV30 to TRBJ2-7, with D possibly TRBD1 on 5 matching bases. V was cut by 4 bases and J by 13 bases, with 17 bases left in between. From germline, CDR1 is GTSNPN and CDR2 SVGIG (reference sequence). CDR3 length: 11 amino acids. The CDR3 protein is CAWISQGIVYF. CDR3 nucleotide sequence: TGTGCCTGGATTTCTCAGGGAATTGTCTACTTC.

The chain recombines TRBV5-6 with TRBJ2-7; tentative D call: TRBD1 (6 bases). The CDR3 is 15 residues long. The germline V and J ends were trimmed by 4 bases and 4 bases, with 18 bases remaining between them. Germline V gives CDR1 SGHDT, CDR2 YYEEEE. CDR3 in amino acids: CASSPGAQGRYEQYF. CDR3 in DNA: TGTGCCAGCAGCCCCGGGGCTCAGGGGCGGTACGAGCAGTACTTC.

The J gene is TRBJ2-7, the V gene TRBV10-3, with D possibly TRBD1 on 6 matching bases. This CDR3 has 13 amino acids. V lost 6 bases and J lost 3, with 12 bases in between. Germline V lookup: CDR1 ENHRY, CDR2 SYGVKD. CDR3 amino acids: CAIRAGDSYEQYF. CDR3 nucleotides: TGTGCCATCAGGGCAGGGGATAGCTACGAGCAGTACTTC.

This clone has a single count. The rearrangement joins TRBV18 to TRBJ2-1, with D possibly matching TRBD2 (5 bases). V lost 4 bases, J lost 8 bases, and 18 bases lay in between. The CDR3 is made up of 15 amino acids. CDR1 and CDR2 from the germline V gene are KGHSH and LQKENI. CDR3 nucleotides: TGTGCCAGCTCACTAGTAGCGCTAACTGGGGATGAGCAGTTCTTC. It encodes CASSLVALTGDEQFF.

The chain joins TRBV27 to TRBJ1-5; D possibly corresponds to TRBD1 (5 bases). The length of the CDR3 is 13 residues. V dropped 3 bases and J dropped 7 bases, with 10 bases sitting between them. From germline, CDR1 is MNHEY and CDR2 SMNVEV (reference sequence). The CDR3 region has the DNA TGTGCCAGCAGTTTGGGGGGTGCCCAGCCCCAGCATTTT. It yields the protein CASSLGGAQPQHF.

J is TRBJ1-2 and V is TRBV5-4, with TRBD1 matching 7 bases. V shed 4 bases, J shed 11 bases, and the junction held 14 bases outside the gene matches. The CDR3 sequence is 14 residues long. Germline V gene data show CDR1 as SGHNT and CDR2 as YYREEE (reference sequence). The CDR3 loop reads CASSASGQSPGYTF. In DNA, the CDR3 is TGTGCCAGCAGCGCCTCGGGACAGTCCCCTGGGTACACCTTC.

The V gene is TRBV28, the J gene TRBJ1-2; D is undetermined. The CDR3 consists of 20 residues. Trimming stripped 3 bases from V and 1 base from J, with 27 bases between. The germline V gene has CDR1 MDHEN and CDR2 SYDVKM. This chain's CDR3 is CASSFRRPSRYSKVNYGYTF. The CDR3 nucleotides are TGTGCCAGCAGTTTTCGTCGTCCAAGCCGCTACTCAAAAGTTAACTATGGCTACACCTTC.

The J gene is TRBJ2-7, the V gene TRBV5-5; D is perhaps TRBD2 (6 bases). Germline CDR1 SGHKS, CDR2 YYEKEE (reference sequence). V shed 0 bases and J shed 2 bases, with 18 bases lying between them. CDR3 length: 17 amino acids. The CDR3 is CASSLVYSSAVPYEQYF. Here the CDR3 DNA reads TGTGCCAGCAGCTTGGTGTACTCTAGCGCCGTCCCCTACGAGCAGTACTTC.

V usage is TRBV4-1 and J usage is TRBJ1-2; D is ambiguous. The germline V gene has CDR1 MGHRA and CDR2 YSYEKL. The CDR3 is 13 residues long. Trimming cost V 0 bases and J 9 bases, with 11 bases left between them. For the CDR3, the DNA is TGCGCCAGCAGCCAAGATCGTCGGGGTAGCTACACCTTC. Translating gives CASSQDRRGSYTF.

The chain couples TRBV7-2 to TRBJ2-5; 8 bases align to TRBD2. This CDR3 has 16 residues. In germline, CDR1 is SGHTA, CDR2 FQGNSA. With 5 bases clipped from V and 5 bases from J, the junction kept 13 bases outside the gene matches. The CDR3 DNA sequence: TGTGCCAGCAGCCTCAATAGGGTGTCGGGGGGGGAGACCCAGTACTTC. Protein sequence: CASSLNRVSGGETQYF.

The CDR3 sequence: CASSWGPGDEQYF. The CDR3 DNA follows: TGTGCCAGCAGTTGGGGACCGGGGGACGAGCAGTACTTC. The V gene is TRBV27, the J gene TRBJ2-7; possibly TRBD2 for D (6 bases). The CDR3 totals 13 residues. From germline, CDR1 is MNHEY and CDR2 SMNVEV (reference sequence). Trimming took off 4 bases at V and 5 bases at J, with 12 bases between the two ends.

This clone is a singleton in its sample. The genes are TRBV7-9 and TRBJ2-3; D is perhaps TRBD2 (6 bases). This CDR3 spans 18 amino acids. With 5 bases removed from V and 3 bases from J, the gap between germline ends came to 24 bases. The germline V gene encodes CDR1 SEHNR and CDR2 FQNEAQ (reference sequence). The CDR3 DNA reads TGTGCCAGCAGCCCCAGCGGGTGGACTAAACAAATAACAGATACGCAGTATTTT. It encodes CASSPSGWTKQITDTQYF.

V gene TRBV4-1 combines with J gene TRBJ2-1, with TRBD2 matching over 7 bases. In germline, CDR1 is MGHRA, CDR2 YSYEKL. The V gene end was trimmed by 2 bases and the J gene end by 3 bases; junction bases not matched to a gene: 10. This CDR3 has 17 amino acids. The CDR3 loop is CASSQIPGLTHYNEQFF. CDR3 nucleotides: TGCGCCAGCAGCCAAATTCCGGGACTAACTCACTACAATGAGCAGTTCTTC.

The rearrangement uses TRBV7-8 and TRBJ2-1, with a weak D call TRBD1 (6 bases). In germline, CDR1 is SGHVS, CDR2 FQNEAQ. The CDR3 loop spans 15 amino acids. Trimming took 5 bases from V and 2 from J, leaving 13 bases between them. Written as DNA, the CDR3 is TGTGCCAGCAGCGATGCAGGGGTTACCTACAATGAGCAGTTCTTC. It yields the protein CASSDAGVTYNEQFF.